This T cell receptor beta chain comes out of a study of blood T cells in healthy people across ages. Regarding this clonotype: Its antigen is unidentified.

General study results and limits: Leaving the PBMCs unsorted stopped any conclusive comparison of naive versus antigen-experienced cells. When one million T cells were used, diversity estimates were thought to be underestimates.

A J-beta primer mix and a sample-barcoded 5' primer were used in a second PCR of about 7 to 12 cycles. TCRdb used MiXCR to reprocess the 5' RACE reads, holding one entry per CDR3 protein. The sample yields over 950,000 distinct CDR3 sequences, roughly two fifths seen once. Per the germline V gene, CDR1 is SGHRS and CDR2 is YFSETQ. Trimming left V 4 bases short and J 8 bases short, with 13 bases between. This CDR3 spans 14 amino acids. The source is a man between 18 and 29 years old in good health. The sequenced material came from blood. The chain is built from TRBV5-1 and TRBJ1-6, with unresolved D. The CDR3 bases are TGCGCCAGCAGCCCCCAGGTTTTCGATTCACCCCTCCACTTT. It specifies CASSPQVFDSPLHF.